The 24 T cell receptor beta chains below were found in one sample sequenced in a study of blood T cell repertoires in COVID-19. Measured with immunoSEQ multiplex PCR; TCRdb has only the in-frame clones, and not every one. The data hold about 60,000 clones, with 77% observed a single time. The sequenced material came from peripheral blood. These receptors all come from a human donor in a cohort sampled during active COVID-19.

The DNA for the CDR3 is TGTGCCAGCACGGGGGACAGGGCTAGGAACACCGGGGAGCTGTTTTTT. This sequence encodes CASTGDRARNTGELFF. The chain employs TRBV25-1 and TRBJ2-2; TRBD1 agrees at 9 bases. Germline lookup yields CDR1 MGHDK and CDR2 SYGVNS. The CDR3 has 16 amino acids. V shed 7 bases, J shed 1 base, and the junction held 7 bases outside the gene matches.

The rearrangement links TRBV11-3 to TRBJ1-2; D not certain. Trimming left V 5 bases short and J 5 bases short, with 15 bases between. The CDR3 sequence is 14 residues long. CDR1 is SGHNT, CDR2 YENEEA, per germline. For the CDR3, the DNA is TGTGCCAGCAGCCTGAAAGACGAGGGATATGGCTACACCTTC. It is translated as CASSLKDEGYGYTF.

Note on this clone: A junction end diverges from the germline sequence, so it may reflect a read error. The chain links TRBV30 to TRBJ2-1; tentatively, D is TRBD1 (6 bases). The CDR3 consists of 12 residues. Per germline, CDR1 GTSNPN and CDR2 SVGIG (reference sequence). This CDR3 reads CAWSHSGHPRVF. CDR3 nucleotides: TGTGCCTGGTCTCACTCGGGACACCCTAGGGTCTTC.

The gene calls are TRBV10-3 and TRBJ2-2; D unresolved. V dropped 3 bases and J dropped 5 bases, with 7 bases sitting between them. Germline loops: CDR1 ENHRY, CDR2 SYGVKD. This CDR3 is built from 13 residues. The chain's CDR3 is CAISDGHTGELFF. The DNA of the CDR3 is TGTGCCATCAGTGATGGGCATACCGGGGAGCTGTTTTTT.

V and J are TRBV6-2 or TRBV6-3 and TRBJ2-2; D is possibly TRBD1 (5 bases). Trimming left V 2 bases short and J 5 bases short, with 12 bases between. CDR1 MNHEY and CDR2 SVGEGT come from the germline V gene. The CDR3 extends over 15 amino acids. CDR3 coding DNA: TGTGCCAGCAGTTACAAGGGGATGGGTACCGGGGAGCTGTTTTTT. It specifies CASSYKGMGTGELFF.

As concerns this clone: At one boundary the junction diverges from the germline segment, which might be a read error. CDR3 sequence (DNA): TGTGCTAGCAGCCCTACTAGCGGGGGTCAAGAGACCCAGTACTTC. Protein sequence: CASSPTSGGQETQYF. The chain combines TRBV7-7 with TRBJ2-5; 11 positions agree with TRBD2. Germline V gene data show CDR1 as SSHAT and CDR2 as FNYEAQ (reference sequence). CDR3 length: 15 amino acids.

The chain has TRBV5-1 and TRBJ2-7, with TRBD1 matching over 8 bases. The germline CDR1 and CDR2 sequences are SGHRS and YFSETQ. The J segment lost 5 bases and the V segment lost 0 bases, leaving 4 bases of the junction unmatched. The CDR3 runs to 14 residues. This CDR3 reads CASSLGGQENEQYF. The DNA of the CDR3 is TGCGCCAGCAGCTTGGGGGGACAGGAAAACGAGCAGTACTTC.

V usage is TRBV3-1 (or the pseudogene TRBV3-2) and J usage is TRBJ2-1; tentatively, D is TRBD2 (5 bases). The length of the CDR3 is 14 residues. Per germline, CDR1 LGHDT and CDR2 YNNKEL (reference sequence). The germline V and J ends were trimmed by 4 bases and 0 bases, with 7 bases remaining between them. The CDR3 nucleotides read TGTGCCAGCAGCCTTACTAGCTCCTACAATGAGCAGTTCTTC. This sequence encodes CASSLTSSYNEQFF.

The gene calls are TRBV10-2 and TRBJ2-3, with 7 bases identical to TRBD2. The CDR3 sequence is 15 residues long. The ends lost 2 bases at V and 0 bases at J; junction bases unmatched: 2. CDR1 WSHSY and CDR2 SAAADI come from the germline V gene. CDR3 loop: CASSEGGLSTDTQYF. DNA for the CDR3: TGCGCCAGCAGTGAGGGGGGACTAAGCACAGATACGCAGTATTTT.

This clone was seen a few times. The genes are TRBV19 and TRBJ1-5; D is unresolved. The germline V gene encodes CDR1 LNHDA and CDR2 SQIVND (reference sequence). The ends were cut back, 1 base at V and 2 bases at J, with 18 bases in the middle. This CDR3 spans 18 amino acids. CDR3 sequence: CASSIGWRGRAGNQPQHF. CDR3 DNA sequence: TGTGCCAGTAGTATAGGGTGGCGGGGTAGGGCGGGCAATCAGCCCCAGCATTTT.

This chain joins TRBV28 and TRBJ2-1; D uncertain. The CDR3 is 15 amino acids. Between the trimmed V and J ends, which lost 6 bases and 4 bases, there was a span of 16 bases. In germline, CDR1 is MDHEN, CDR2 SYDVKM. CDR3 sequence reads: CASRASPSIYNEQFF. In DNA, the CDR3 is TGTGCCAGCAGGGCATCTCCCTCCATTTACAATGAGCAGTTCTTC.

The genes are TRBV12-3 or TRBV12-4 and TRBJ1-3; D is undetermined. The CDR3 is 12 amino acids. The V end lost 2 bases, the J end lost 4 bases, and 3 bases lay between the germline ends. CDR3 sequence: CASSLRGNTIYF. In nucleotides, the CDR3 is TGTGCCAGCAGTTTACGGGGAAACACCATATATTTT.

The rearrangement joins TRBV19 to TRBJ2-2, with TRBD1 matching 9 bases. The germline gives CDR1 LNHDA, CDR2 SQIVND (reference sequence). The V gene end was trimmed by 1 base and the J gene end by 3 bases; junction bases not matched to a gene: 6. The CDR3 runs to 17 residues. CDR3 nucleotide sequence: TGTGCCAGTAGTATAGGGACAGGGGATTCCGACACCGGGGAGCTGTTTTTT. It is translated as CASSIGTGDSDTGELFF.

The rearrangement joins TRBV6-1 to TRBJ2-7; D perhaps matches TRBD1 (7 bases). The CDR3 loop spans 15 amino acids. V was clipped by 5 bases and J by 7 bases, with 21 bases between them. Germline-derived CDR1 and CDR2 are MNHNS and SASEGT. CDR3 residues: CASSLGGQAAGEQYF. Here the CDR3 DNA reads TGTGCCAGCAGTTTGGGAGGACAGGCTGCGGGGGAGCAGTACTTC.

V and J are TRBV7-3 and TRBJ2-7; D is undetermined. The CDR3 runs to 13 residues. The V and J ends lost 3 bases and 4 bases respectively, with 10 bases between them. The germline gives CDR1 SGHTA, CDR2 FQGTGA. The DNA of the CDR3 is TGTGCCAGCAGCTTTACCCCAGGATACGAGCAGTACTTC. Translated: CASSFTPGYEQYF.

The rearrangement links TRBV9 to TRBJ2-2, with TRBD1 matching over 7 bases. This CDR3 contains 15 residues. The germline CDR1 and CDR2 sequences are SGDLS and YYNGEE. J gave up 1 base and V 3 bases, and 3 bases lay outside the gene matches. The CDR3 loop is CASSARQGNTGELFF. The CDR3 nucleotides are TGTGCCAGCAGCGCCCGACAGGGGAACACCGGGGAGCTGTTTTTT. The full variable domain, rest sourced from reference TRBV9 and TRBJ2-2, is DSGVTQTPKHLITATGQRVTLRCSPRSGDLSVYWYQQSLDQGLQFLIQYYNGEERAKGNILERFSAQQFPDLHSELNLSSLELGDSALYFCASSARQGNTGELFFGEGSRLTVL.

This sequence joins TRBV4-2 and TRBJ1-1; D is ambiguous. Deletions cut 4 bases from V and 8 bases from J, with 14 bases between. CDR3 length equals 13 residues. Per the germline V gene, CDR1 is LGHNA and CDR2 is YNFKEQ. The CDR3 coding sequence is TGTGCCAGCAGCCGCTTTGGAGAGGCCGAAGCTTTCTTT. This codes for CASSRFGEAEAFF.

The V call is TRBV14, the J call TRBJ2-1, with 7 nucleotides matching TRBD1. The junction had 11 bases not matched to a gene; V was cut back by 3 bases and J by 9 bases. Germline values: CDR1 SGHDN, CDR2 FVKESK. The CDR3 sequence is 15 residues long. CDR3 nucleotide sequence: TGTGCCAGCAGCCACAGGACAGGAGAAGTAGGTGAGCAGTTCTTC. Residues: CASSHRTGEVGEQFF.

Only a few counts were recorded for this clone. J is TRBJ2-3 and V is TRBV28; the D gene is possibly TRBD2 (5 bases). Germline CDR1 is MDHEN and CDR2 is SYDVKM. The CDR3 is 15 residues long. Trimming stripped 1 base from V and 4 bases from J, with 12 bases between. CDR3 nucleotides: TGTGCCAGCAGTTTATCGAGGGCAGGAGCAGATACGCAGTATTTT. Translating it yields CASSLSRAGADTQYF.

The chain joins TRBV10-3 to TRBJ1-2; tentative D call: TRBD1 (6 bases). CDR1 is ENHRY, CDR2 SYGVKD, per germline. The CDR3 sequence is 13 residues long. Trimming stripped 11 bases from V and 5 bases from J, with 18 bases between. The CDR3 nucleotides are TGTGCCTCCCTGGGGACACCACTTTATGGCTACACCTTC. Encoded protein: CASLGTPLYGYTF.

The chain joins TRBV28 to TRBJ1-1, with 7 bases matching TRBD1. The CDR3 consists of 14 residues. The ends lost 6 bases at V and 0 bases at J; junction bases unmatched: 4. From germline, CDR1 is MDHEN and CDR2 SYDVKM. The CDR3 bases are TGTGCCAGCAGCTATGACAGGGTGAACACTGAAGCTTTCTTT. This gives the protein CASSYDRVNTEAFF.

CDR3 residues: CASSQDGATNTGELFF. The CDR3 coding sequence is TGTGCCAGCAGCCAAGATGGGGCCACGAACACCGGGGAGCTGTTTTTT. This chain links TRBV4-2 with TRBJ2-2; weak D call: TRBD1 (5 bases). Looked up from germline, CDR1 is LGHNA and CDR2 is YNFKEQ. V lost 0 bases to trimming and J lost 0 bases, with 8 bases between them. The CDR3 runs 16 residues.

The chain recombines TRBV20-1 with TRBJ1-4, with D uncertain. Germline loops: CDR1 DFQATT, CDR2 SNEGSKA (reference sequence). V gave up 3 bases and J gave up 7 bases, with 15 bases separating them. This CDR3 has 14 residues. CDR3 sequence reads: CSASDGKMSEKLFF. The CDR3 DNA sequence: TGCAGTGCTAGTGACGGGAAGATGAGTGAAAAACTGTTTTTT.

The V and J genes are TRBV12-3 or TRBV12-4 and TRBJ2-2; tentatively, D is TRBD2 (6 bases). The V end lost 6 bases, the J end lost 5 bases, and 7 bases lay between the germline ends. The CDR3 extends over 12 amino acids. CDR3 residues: CASSLATGELFF. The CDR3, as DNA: TGTGCCAGCAGCCTAGCGACCGGGGAGCTGTTTTTT.